The rows below give T cell receptor beta chains drawn from one sample of a study of T-cell memory formation after mild COVID-19. One entry per CDR3 protein, called by TCRdb with MiXCR from the 5' RACE reads. The table lists about 190,000 distinct CDR3 sequences, about a sixth of them singletons. Sequencing input: PBMCs or a T cell subset sorted from them (not recorded which). The receptors derive from an adult woman who had mild COVID-19 (a few samples of this study predate the infection). Cell type and time point are not known. The CDR3 runs from the conserved cysteine through the conserved F or W.

J gene: TRBJ2-1; V gene: TRBV5-1; CDR3 protein: CASSSQAGGHNEQFF
J gene: TRBJ1-3; V gene: TRBV7-8; CDR3 protein: CASSLPRQGGNTIYF
J gene: TRBJ1-1; V gene: TRBV20-1; CDR3 protein: CSARNVYGNTEAFF
J gene: TRBJ2-3; V gene: TRBV12-3/TRBV12-4; CDR3 protein: CASKAAGSTDTQYF
J gene: TRBJ2-5; V gene: TRBV27; CDR3 protein: CASSLLGSTQETQYF
J gene: TRBJ1-1; V gene: TRBV3-1; CDR3 protein: CASSQGVGYTEAFF
J gene: TRBJ2-7; V gene: TRBV6-2/TRBV6-3; CDR3 protein: CASSYLTSGNNEQYF
J gene: TRBJ1-5; V gene: TRBV7-6; CDR3 protein: CASSQGQGQPQHF
J gene: TRBJ2-7; V gene: TRBV27; CDR3 protein: CASSLRLSSYEQYF
J gene: TRBJ2-7; V gene: TRBV25-1; CDR3 protein: CASSLTGRSSYEQYF
J gene: TRBJ1-2; V gene: TRBV20-1; CDR3 protein: CSARGAGRGGYTF
J gene: TRBJ1-2; V gene: TRBV7-8; CDR3 protein: CASSSDRGGYTF
J gene: TRBJ2-5; V gene: TRBV6-6; CDR3 protein: CASSYELYQETQYF
J gene: TRBJ2-2; V gene: TRBV7-2; CDR3 protein: CASSLGGSGAGELFF
J gene: TRBJ2-1; V gene: TRBV29-1; CDR3 protein: CSARGWGDGEQFF
J gene: TRBJ1-2; V gene: TRBV5-5; CDR3 protein: CASSLGPGANYGYTF
J gene: TRBJ1-3; V gene: TRBV5-1; CDR3 protein: CASSLDRTGNTIYF
J gene: TRBJ2-1; V gene: TRBV5-5; CDR3 protein: CASSLHPSGSYVEQFF
J gene: TRBJ1-6; V gene: TRBV4-2; CDR3 protein: CASSPTEREPGKPLHF
J gene: TRBJ2-3; V gene: TRBV24-1; CDR3 protein: CAVGGGATQYF
J gene: TRBJ1-3; V gene: TRBV4-1; CDR3 protein: CASSHGRTAGNTIYF